Following are 6 T cell receptor beta chains from one sample sequenced in a study of a mutant IDH1 vaccine in newly diagnosed glioma. These receptors lack a known antigen. Time point meaning: week 5, during vaccination. Doses of 300 ug of mutant IDH1 20-mer peptide were given with topical imiquimod. Using immunoSEQ multiplex PCR, the repertoire was profiled, and TCRdb retains in-frame clones only, with some absent. The sample has over 35,000 clones, 80% to 95% seen once. Sequencing was performed on PBMCs, taken from a glioma patient whose treatment included an IDH1 peptide vaccine. The origin of the receptors is a man aged 45 to 65 with glioma.

The V and J genes are TRBV7-9 and TRBJ1-5, with D perhaps matching TRBD1 (5 bases). CDR3 length: 15 residues. In germline, CDR1 is SEHNR, CDR2 FQNEAQ (reference sequence). With 2 bases removed from V and 11 bases from J, the gap between germline ends came to 19 bases. This CDR3 is CASSLIGTGPQSQHF. Here the CDR3 DNA reads TGTGCCAGCAGCTTAATTGGGACCGGCCCCCAGTCCCAGCATTTT.

This clone was seen once. The rearrangement links TRBV10-2 to TRBJ1-5; tentative D call: TRBD1 (6 bases). Deletions cut 4 bases from V and 4 bases from J, with 8 bases between. The CDR3 spans 13 residues. Germline values: CDR1 WSHSY, CDR2 SAAADI. Here the CDR3 reads CASSARGNQPQHF. The CDR3 DNA reads TGCGCCAGCAGTGCGAGGGGGAATCAGCCCCAGCATTTT.

This clone came up once. J is TRBJ2-3 and V is TRBV4-2; 12 bases match TRBD2. Germline V CDR1 and CDR2: LGHNA, YNFKEQ. The V gene end was trimmed by 3 bases and the J gene end by 1 base; junction bases not matched to a gene: 2. The CDR3 runs to 16 residues. The CDR3 region has the DNA TGTGCCAGCAGCCAGACTAGCGGGGGCCGCACAGATACGCAGTATTTT. It specifies CASSQTSGGRTDTQYF.

This clone was detected a few times. The chain joins TRBV27 to TRBJ2-7; maybe TRBD1 (5 bases). CDR1 is MNHEY and CDR2 is SMNVEV in the germline V gene (reference sequence). The CDR3 has 13 amino acids. Trimming shortened V by 6 bases and J by 3 bases, and 12 bases separated the two germline ends. The CDR3 protein is CASRPTAYYEQYF. For the CDR3, the DNA is TGTGCCAGCAGGCCGACAGCGTACTACGAGCAGTACTTC.

The chain employs TRBV5-1 and TRBJ2-7; D might be TRBD2 (5 bases). The germline V gene has CDR1 SGHRS and CDR2 YFSETQ. The CDR3 spans 14 residues. With 0 bases removed from V and 7 bases from J, the gap between germline ends came to 14 bases. The CDR3 is CASSLEGEYGEQYF. Here the CDR3 DNA reads TGCGCCAGCAGCTTGGAGGGAGAGTACGGGGAGCAGTACTTC.

This clone was detected once. The V call is TRBV6-1, the J call TRBJ2-6, with D possibly being TRBD1 (5 bases). The CDR3 consists of 15 residues. V gave up 4 bases and J gave up 1 base, with 8 bases separating them. The germline V gene has CDR1 MNHNS and CDR2 SASEGT. The CDR3 DNA is TGTGCCAGCAGTGCCGGACAATCTGGGGCCAACGTCCTGACTTTC. As protein: CASSAGQSGANVLTF.